The clone carrying this TCR beta chain showed up just a few times. The germline V gene has CDR1 LGHNA and CDR2 YNFKEQ. With V trimmed by 5 bases and J by 2 bases, 3 bases remained unmatched. The length of the CDR3 is 14 residues. This sample is drawn from a study of tumour-infiltrating T cells in Burkitt lymphoma. Looking at the study overall: Repertoire clonality predicted overall and progression-free survival.

Only in-frame clones appear in the TCRdb table, and some are missing; sequencing was by immunoSEQ multiplex PCR. Among 500 or so clones listed, roughly 12% were seen once. The source material was tumor tissue. This clonotype was obtained from a human donor with diffuse large B-cell lymphoma. Some clones in this sample may be carry-over from other donors' samples. The chain is built from TRBV4-2 and TRBJ2-1, with TRBD2 identical over 7 bases. The CDR3 bases are TGTGCCAGCAGCTTGGCGGGGGCCTACAATGAGCAGTTCTTC. It yields the protein CASSLAGAYNEQFF.